This TCR beta chain was found in a study of T-cell memory formation after mild COVID-19. One entry per CDR3 protein, called by TCRdb with MiXCR from the 5' RACE reads. The sample gives 190,000 or so distinct CDR3 sequences, about a fifth of which show up once; approximately 22% is in the top ten. CDR3 size: 15 residues. V gave up 4 bases and J gave up 1 base, with 13 bases separating them. Per the germline V gene, CDR1 is MNHEY and CDR2 is SMNVEV (reference sequence). The TCR sequence derives from an adult woman who had mild COVID-19 (a few samples of this study predate the infection). Cell type and time point are not known. V is TRBV27 and J is TRBJ1-1; D remains ambiguous. Sequencing was carried out using PBMCs or a T cell subset sorted from them (not recorded which). The CDR3 DNA is TGTGCCAGCAGTTCCTCTACTCTGCCGAACACTGAAGCTTTCTTT. Translating it yields CASSSSTLPNTEAFF.